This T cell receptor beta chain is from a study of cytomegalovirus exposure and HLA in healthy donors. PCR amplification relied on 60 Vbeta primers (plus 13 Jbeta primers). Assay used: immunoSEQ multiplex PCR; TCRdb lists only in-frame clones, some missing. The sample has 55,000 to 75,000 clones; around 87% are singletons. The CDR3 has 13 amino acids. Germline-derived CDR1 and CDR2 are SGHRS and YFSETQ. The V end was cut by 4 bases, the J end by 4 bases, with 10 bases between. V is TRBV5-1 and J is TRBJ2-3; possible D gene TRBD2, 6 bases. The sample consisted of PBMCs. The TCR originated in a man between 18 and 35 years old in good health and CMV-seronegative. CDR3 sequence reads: CASSLGGADTQYF. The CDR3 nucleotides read TGCGCCAGCAGCCTGGGCGGGGCAGATACGCAGTATTTT. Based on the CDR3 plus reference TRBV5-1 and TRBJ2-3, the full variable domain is KAGVTQTPRYLIKTRGQQVTLSCSPISGHRSVSWYQQTPGQGLQFLFEYFSETQRNKGNFPGRFSGRQFSNSRSEMNVSTLELGDSALYLCASSLGGADTQYFGPGTRLTVL.